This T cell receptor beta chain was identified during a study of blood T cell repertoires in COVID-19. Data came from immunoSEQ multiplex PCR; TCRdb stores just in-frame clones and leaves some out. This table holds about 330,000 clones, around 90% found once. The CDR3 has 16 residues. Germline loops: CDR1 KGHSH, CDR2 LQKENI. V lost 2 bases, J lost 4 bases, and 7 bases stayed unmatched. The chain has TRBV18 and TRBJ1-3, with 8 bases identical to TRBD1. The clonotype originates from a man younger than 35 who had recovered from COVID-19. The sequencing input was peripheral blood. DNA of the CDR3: TGTGCCAGCTCACCAGCTGGACAGGGTACGGGAAACACCATATATTTT. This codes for CASSPAGQGTGNTIYF.